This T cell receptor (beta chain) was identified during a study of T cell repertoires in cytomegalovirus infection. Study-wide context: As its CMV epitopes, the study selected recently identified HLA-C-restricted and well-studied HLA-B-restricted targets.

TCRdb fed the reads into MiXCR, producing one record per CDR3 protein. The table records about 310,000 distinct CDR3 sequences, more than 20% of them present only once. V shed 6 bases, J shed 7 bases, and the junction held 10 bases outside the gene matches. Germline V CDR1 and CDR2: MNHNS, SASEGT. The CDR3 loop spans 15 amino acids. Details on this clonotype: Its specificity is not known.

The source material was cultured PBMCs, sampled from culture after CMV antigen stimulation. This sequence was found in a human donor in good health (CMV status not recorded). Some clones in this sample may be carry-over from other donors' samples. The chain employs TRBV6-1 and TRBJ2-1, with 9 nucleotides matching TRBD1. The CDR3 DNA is TGTGCCAGCAGACCCCCCCGGGACAGGGTAAATGAGCAGTTCTTC. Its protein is CASRPPRDRVNEQFF.